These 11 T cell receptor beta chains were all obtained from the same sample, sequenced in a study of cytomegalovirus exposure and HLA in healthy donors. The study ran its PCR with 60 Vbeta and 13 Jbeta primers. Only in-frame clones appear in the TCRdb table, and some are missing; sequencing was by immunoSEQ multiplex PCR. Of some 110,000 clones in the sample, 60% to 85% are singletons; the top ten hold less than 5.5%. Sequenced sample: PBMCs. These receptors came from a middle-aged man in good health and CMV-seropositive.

Here the CDR3 DNA reads TGTGCCAGCAGCCAAGGGGCGTCGTGGTCTGGAAACACCATATATTTT. Amino acid sequence: CASSQGASWSGNTIYF. This chain links TRBV4-2 with TRBJ1-3; D remains unclear. CDR1 LGHNA and CDR2 YNFKEQ come from the germline V gene. Trimming removed 1 base from V and 1 base from J, with 11 bases in between. There are 16 residues in the CDR3.

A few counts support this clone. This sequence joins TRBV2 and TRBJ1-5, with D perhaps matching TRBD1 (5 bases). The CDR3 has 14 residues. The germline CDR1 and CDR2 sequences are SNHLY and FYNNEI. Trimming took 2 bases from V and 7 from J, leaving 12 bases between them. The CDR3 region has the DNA TGTGCCAGCAGTGAAAGGGAGGGGATGCAGCCCCAGCATTTT. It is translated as CASSEREGMQPQHF.

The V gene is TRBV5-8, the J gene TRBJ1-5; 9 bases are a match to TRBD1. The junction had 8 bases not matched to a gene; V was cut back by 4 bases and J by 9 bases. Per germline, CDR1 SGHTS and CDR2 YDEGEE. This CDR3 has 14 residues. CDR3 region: CASSEGQGTPPQHF. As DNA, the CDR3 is TGTGCCAGCAGCGAAGGACAGGGGACCCCGCCCCAGCATTTT.

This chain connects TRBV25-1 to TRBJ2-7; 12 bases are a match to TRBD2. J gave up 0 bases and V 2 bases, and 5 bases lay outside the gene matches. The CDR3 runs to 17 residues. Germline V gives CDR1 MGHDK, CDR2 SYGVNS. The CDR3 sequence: CASSEGTSGYRSYEQYF. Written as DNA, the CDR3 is TGTGCCAGCAGTGAAGGGACTAGCGGGTACCGCTCCTACGAGCAGTACTTC.

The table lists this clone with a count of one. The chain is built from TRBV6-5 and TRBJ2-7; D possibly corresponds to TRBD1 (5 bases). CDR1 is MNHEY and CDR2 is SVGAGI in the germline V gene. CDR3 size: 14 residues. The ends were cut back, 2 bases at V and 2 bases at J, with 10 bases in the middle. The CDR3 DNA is TGTGCCAGCAGTTACAAAGGCAGGGCCTACGAGCAGTACTTC. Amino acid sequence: CASSYKGRAYEQYF.

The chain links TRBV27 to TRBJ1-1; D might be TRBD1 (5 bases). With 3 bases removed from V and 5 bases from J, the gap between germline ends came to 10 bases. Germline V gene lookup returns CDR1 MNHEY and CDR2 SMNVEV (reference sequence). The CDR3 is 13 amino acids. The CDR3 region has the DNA TGTGCCAGCAGTTTCGAGGGGAGGACTGAAGCTTTCTTT. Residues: CASSFEGRTEAFF.

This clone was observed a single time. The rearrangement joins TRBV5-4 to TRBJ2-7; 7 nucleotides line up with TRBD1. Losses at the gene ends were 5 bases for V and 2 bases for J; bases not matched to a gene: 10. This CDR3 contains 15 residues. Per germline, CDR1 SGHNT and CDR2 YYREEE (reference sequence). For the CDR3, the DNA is TGTGCCAGCAGGAGCGGACAGGAGAAACCCTACGAGCAGTACTTC. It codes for CASRSGQEKPYEQYF.

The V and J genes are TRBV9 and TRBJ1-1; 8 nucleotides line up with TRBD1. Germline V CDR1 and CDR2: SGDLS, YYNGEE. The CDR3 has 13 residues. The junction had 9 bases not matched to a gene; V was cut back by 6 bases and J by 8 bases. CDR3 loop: CASNGLWDREAFF. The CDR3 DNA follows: TGTGCCAGCAACGGATTATGGGACAGGGAAGCTTTCTTT.

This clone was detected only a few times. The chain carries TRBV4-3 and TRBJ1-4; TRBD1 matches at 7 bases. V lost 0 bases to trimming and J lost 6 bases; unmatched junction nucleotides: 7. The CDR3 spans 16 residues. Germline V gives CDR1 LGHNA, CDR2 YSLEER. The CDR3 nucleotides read TGCGCCAGCAGCCAAGATCAGGCAGGGGGAGATGAAAAACTGTTTTTT. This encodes CASSQDQAGGDEKLFF.

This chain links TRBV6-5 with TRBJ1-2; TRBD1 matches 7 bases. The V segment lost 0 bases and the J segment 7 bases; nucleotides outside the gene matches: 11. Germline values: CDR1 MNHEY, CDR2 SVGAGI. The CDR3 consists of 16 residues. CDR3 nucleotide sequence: TGTGCCAGCAGTTACTCGAAGGCGACAGGGCAGGCTGGCTACACCTTC. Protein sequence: CASSYSKATGQAGYTF.

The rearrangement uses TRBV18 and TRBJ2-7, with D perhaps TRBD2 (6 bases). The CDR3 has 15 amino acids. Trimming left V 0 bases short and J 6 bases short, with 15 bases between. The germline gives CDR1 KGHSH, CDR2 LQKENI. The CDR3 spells CASSPPANGGTEQYF. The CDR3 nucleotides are TGTGCCAGCTCACCACCGGCCAACGGGGGAACCGAGCAGTACTTC. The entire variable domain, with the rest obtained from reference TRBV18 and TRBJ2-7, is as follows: NAGVMQNPRHLVRRRGQEARLRCSPMKGHSHVYWYRQLPEEGLKFMVYLQKENIIDESGMPKERFSAEFPKEGPSILRIQQVVRGDSAAYFCASSPPANGGTEQYFGPGTRLTVT.